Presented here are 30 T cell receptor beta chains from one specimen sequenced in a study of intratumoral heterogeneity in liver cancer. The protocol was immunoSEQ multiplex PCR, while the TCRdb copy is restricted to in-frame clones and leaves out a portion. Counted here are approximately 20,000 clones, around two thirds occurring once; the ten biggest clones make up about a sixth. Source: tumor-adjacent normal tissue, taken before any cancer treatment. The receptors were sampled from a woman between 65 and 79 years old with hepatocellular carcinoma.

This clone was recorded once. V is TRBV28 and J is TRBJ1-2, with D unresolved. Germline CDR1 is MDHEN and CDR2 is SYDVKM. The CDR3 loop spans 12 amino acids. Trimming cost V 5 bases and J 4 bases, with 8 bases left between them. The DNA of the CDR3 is TGTGCCAGCAGTGGGGAGGTCTATGGCTACACCTTC. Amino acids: CASSGEVYGYTF.

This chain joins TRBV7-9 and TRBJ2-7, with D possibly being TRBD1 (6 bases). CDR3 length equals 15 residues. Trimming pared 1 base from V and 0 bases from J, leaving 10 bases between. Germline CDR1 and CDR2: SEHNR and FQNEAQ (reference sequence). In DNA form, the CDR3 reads TGTGCCAGCAGCTTAGGACAGGCGTACTCCTACGAGCAGTACTTC. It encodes CASSLGQAYSYEQYF.

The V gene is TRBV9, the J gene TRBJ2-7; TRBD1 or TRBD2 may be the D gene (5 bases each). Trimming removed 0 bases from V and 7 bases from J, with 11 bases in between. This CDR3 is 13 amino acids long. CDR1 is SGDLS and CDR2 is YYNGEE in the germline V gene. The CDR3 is CASSVGGVGEQYF. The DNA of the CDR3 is TGTGCCAGCAGCGTAGGAGGGGTGGGGGAGCAGTACTTC.

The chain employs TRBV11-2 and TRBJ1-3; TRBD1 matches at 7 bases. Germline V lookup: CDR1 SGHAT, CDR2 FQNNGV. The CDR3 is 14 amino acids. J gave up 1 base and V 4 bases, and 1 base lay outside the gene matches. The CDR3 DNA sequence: TGTGCCAGCAGCTCGACAGGGTCTGGAAACACCATATATTTT. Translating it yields CASSSTGSGNTIYF.

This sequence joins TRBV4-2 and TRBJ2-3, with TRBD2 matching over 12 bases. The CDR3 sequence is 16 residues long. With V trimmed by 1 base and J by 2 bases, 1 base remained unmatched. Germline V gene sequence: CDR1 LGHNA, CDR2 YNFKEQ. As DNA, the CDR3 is TGTGCCAGCAGCCAAGGGACTAGCGGGATCACAGATACGCAGTATTTT. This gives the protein CASSQGTSGITDTQYF.

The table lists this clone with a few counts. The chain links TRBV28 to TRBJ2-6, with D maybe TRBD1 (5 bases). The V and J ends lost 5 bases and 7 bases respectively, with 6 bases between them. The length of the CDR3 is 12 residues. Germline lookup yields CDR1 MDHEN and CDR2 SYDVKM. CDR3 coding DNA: TGTGCCAGCAGTCAGGGAGCCAACGTCCTGACTTTC. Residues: CASSQGANVLTF.

The CDR3 region has the DNA TGTGCCAGCAGCCCCCGGGCTGGGGCTCGAGGGCCCACAGATACGCAGTATTTT. Its translation: CASSPRAGARGPTDTQYF. The gene calls are TRBV7-8 and TRBJ2-3; possibly TRBD1 or TRBD2 for D (5 bases each). The V end lost 5 bases, the J end lost 2 bases, and 23 bases lay between the germline ends. The V gene's germline CDR1 is SGHVS and CDR2 FQNEAQ. CDR3 length: 18 residues.

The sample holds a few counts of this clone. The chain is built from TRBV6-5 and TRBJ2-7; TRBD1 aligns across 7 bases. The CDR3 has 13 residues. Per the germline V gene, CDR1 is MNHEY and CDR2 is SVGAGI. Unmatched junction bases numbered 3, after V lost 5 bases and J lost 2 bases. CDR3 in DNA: TGTGCCAGCAGTACAGGGGAGACCTACGAGCAGTACTTC. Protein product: CASSTGETYEQYF.

Here the CDR3 DNA reads TGTGCCAGCACCAGGACAGGGGGCGAGTATAATTCACCCCTCCACTTT. This codes for CASTRTGGEYNSPLHF. This chain uses TRBV6-6 with TRBJ1-6, with 11 bases matching TRBD1. The CDR3 is 16 residues long. Germline V CDR1 and CDR2: MNHNY, SVGAGI (reference sequence). V lost 7 bases, J lost 4 bases, and 6 bases stayed unmatched.

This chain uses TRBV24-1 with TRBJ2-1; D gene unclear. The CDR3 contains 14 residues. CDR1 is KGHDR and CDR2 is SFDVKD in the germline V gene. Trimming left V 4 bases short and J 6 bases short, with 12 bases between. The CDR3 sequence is CATSDVLVGNEQFF. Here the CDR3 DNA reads TGTGCCACCAGTGACGTCTTGGTGGGCAATGAGCAGTTCTTC.

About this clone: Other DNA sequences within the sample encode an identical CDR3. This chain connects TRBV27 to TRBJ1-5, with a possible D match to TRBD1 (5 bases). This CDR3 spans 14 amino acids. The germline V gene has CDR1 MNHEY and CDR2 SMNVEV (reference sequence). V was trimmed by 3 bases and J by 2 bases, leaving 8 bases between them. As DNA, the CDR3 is TGTGCCAGCAGTTTGCGAGGGGGCAATCAGCCCCAGCATTTT. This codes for CASSLRGGNQPQHF.

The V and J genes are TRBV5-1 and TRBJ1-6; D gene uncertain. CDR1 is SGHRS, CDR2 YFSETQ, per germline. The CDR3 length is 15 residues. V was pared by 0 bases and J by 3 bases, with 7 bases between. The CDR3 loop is CASSLDRLYNSPLHF. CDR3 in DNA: TGCGCCAGCAGCTTGGATAGGCTCTATAATTCACCCCTCCACTTT.

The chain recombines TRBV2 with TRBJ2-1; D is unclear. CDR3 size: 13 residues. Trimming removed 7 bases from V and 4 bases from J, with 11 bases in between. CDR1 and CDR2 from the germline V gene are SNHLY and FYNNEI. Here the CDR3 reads CASKHPAYNEQFF. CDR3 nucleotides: TGTGCCAGCAAGCACCCCGCATACAATGAGCAGTTCTTC.

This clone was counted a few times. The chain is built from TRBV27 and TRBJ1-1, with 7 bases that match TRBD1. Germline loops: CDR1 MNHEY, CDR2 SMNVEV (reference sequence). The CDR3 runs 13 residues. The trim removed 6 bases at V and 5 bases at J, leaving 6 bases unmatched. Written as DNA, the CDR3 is TGTGCCAGCAGCACAGGGGTTTATACTGAAGCTTTCTTT. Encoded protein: CASSTGVYTEAFF.

The CDR3 coding sequence is TGTGCCAGCAGCCTAGGGACTAGCGGGAAATACGAGCAGTACTTC. Residues: CASSLGTSGKYEQYF. V is TRBV5-4 and J is TRBJ2-7; 13 bases match TRBD2. V shed 4 bases and J 4 bases; nucleotides not matched to a gene: 5. The CDR3 loop spans 15 amino acids. Germline CDR1 SGHNT, CDR2 YYREEE (reference sequence). The full variable domain, with the rest looked up from reference TRBV5-4 and TRBJ2-7, is ETGVTQSPTHLIKTRGQQVTLRCSSQSGHNTVSWYQQALGQGPQFIFQYYREEENGRGNFPPRFSGLQFPNYSSELNVNALELDDSALYLCASSLGTSGKYEQYFGPGTRLTVT.

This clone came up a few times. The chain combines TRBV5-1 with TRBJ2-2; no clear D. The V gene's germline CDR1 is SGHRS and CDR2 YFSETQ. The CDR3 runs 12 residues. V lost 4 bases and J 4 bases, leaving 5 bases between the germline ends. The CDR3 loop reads CASSPATGELFF. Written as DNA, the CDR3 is TGCGCCAGCAGCCCCGCCACCGGGGAGCTGTTTTTT.

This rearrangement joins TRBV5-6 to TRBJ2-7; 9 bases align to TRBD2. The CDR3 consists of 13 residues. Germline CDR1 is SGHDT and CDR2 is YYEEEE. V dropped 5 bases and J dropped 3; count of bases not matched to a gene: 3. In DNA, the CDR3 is TGTGCCAGCAGTTATAGCGGGAGCTACGAGCAGTACTTC. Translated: CASSYSGSYEQYF.

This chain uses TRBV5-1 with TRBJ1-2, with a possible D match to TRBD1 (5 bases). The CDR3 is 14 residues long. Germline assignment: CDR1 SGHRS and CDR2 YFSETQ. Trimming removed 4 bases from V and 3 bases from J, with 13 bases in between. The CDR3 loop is CASSTTGADYGYTF. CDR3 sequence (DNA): TGCGCCAGCAGCACAACCGGGGCCGACTATGGCTACACCTTC.

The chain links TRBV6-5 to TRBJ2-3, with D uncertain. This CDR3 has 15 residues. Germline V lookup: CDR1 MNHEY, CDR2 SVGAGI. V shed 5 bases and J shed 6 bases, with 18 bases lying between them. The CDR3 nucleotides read TGTGCCAGCAGTCACCTGTTAGAGGCTCCCGATACGCAGTATTTT. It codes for CASSHLLEAPDTQYF.

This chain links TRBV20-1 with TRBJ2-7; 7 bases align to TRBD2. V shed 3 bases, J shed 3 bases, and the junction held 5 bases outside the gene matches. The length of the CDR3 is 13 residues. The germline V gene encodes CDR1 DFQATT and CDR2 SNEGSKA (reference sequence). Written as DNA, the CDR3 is TGCAGTGCTAGTGGGAGGGGAGGCTACGAGCAGTACTTC. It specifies CSASGRGGYEQYF.

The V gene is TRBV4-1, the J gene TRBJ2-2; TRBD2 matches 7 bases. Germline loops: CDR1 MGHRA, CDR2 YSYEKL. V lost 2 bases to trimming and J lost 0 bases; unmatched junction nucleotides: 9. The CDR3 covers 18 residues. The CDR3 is CASSQTWAGASNTGELFF. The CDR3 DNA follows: TGCGCCAGCAGCCAAACTTGGGCGGGAGCCTCGAACACCGGGGAGCTGTTTTTT.

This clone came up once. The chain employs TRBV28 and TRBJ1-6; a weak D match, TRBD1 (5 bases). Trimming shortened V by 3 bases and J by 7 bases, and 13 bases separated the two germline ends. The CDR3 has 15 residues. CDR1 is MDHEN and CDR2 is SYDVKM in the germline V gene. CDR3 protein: CASSFQGRSNSPLHF. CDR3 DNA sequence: TGTGCCAGCAGTTTTCAGGGCCGTAGCAATTCACCCCTCCACTTT.

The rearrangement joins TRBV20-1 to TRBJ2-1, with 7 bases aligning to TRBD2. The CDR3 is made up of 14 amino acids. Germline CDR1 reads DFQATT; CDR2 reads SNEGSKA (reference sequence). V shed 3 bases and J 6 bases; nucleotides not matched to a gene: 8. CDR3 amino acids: CSASSGGSINEQFF. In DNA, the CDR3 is TGCAGTGCTAGTTCCGGCGGGAGCATCAATGAGCAGTTCTTC.

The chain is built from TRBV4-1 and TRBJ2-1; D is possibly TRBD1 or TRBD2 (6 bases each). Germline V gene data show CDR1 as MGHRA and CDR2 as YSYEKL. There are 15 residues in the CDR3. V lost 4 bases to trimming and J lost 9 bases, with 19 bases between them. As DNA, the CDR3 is TGCGCCAGCAGCCCCTTGGGGGGCGCGGTGTCTGAGCAGTTCTTC. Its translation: CASSPLGGAVSEQFF.

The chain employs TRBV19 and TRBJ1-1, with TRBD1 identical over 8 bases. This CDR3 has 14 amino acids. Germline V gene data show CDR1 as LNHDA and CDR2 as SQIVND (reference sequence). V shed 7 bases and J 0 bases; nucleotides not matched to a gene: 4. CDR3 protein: CASTRTGLNTEAFF. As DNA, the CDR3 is TGTGCCAGTACCCGGACAGGGTTGAACACTGAAGCTTTCTTT.

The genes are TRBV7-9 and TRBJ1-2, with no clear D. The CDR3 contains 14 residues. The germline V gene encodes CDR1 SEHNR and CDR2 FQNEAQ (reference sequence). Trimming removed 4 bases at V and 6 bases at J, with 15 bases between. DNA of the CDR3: TGTGCCAGCAGCTCCGGACCGGGAGTAAATGGCTACACCTTC. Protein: CASSSGPGVNGYTF. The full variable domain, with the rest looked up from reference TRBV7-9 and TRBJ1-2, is DTGVSQNPRHKITKRGQNVTFRCDPISEHNRLYWYRQTLGQGPEFLTYFQNEAQLEKSRLLSDRFSAERPKGSFSTLEIQRTEQGDSAMYLCASSSGPGVNGYTFGSGTRLTVV.

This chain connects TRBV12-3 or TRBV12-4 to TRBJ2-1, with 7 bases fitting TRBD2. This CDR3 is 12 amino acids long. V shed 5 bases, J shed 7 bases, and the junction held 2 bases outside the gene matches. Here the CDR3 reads CASSGLGNEQFF. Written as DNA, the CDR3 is TGTGCCAGCAGTGGACTAGGGAATGAGCAGTTCTTC.

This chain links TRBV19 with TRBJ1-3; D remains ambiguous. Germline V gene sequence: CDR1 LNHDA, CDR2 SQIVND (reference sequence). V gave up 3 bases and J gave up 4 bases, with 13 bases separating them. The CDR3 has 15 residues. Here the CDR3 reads CASSINGMAGNTIYF. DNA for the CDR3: TGTGCCAGTAGTATCAACGGGATGGCCGGAAACACCATATATTTT.

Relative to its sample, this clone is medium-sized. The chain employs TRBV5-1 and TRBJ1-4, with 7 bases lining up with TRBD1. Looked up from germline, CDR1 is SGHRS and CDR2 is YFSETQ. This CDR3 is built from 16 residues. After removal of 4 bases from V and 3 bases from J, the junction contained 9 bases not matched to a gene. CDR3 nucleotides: TGCGCCAGCAGCCTAGGGACAGTTGGTCCTAATGAAAAACTGTTTTTT. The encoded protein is CASSLGTVGPNEKLFF.

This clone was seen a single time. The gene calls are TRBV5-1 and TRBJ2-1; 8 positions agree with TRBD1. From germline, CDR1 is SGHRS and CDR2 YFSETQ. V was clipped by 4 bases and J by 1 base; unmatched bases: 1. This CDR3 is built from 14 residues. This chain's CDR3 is CASSRDRSYNEQFF. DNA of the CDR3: TGCGCCAGCAGCCGGGACAGGTCCTACAATGAGCAGTTCTTC.